This TCR beta chain was documented in a study of PD-1 blockade in classical Hodgkin lymphoma. Whole-study context: Patients were given intravenous nivolumab, 3 mg/kg, every 2 weeks.

Libraries were prepared by immunoSEQ multiplex PCR; TCRdb keeps only in-frame clonotypes and omits some of them. The sample yields around 150,000 clones, approximately 72% seen once. Turning to this clone: Its antigen is undetermined.

Exposure to brentuximab vedotin varied, and each patient had relapsed following autologous stem cell transplantation. The study, taken as a whole, reports: CD4+ TCR diversity climbed significantly by C4D1, unlike CD8+ TCR diversity.

This TCR was sampled from a human donor with classical Hodgkin lymphoma. The specimen was peripheral blood mononuclear cells (PBMCs), collected before the second cycle of nivolumab.

CDR3 nucleotides: TGTGCCAGCAGCCGATATAGCAATCAGCCCCAGCATTTT. Translating it yields CASSRYSNQPQHF. The rearrangement joins TRBV6-5 to TRBJ1-5; D uncertain. CDR1 and CDR2 (germline): MNHEY, SVGAGI. This CDR3 is 13 amino acids long. Trimming removed 6 bases at V and 0 bases at J, with 6 bases between.